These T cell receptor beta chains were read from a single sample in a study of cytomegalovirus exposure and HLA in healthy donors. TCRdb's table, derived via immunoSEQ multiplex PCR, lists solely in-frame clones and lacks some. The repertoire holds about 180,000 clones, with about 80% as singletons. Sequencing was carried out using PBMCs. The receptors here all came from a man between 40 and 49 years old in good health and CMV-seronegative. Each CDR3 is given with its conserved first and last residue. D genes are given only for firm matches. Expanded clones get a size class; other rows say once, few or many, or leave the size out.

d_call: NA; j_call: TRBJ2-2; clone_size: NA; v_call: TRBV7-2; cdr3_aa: CASSLVDSGELFF; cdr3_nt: TGTGCCAGCAGCTTAGTGGACAGCGGGGAGCTGTTTTTT
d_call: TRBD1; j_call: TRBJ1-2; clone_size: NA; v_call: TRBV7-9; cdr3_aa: CASSSQGDSYGYTF; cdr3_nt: TGTGCCAGCAGCTCGCAGGGGGACAGCTATGGCTACACCTTC
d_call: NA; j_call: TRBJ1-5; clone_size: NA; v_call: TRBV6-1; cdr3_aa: CASRDRSLSNQPQHF; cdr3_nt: TGTGCCAGCAGGGACAGAAGTCTTAGCAATCAGCCCCAGCATTTT
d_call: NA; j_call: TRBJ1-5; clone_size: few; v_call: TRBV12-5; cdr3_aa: CASGIGNQPQHF; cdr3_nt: TGTGCTAGTGGTATCGGGAATCAGCCCCAGCATTTT
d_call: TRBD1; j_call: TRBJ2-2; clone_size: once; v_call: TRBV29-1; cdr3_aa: CSVGQGPNTGELFF; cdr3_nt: TGCAGCGTAGGACAGGGACCGAACACCGGGGAGCTGTTTTTT
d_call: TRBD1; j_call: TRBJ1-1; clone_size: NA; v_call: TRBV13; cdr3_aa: CASSPRQGANTEAFF; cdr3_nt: TGTGCCAGCAGCCCCCGACAGGGGGCGAACACTGAAGCTTTCTTT
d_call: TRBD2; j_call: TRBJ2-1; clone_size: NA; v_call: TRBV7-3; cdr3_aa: CASSPSGRAGQNEQFF; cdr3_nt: TGTGCCAGCAGCCCGTCCGGGAGGGCAGGGCAAAATGAGCAGTTCTTC
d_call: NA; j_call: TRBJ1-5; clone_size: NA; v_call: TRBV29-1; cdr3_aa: CSVGTYLPQHF; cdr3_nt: TGCAGCGTTGGAACATACCTGCCCCAGCATTTT
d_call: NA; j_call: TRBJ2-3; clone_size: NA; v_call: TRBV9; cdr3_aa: CASQRTSTDTQYF; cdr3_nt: TGTGCCAGCCAGCGGACCAGCACAGATACGCAGTATTTT
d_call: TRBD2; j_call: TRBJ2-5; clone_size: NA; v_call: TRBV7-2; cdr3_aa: CASSLVPSGGWEETQYF; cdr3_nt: TGTGCCAGCAGCTTAGTGCCTAGCGGGGGGTGGGAAGAGACCCAGTACTTC
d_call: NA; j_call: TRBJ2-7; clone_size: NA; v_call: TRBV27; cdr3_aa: CASSLSKQHYEQYF; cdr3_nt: TGTGCCAGCAGTTTAAGTAAACAGCACTACGAGCAGTACTTC
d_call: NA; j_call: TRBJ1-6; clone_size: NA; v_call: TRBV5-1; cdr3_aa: CASSLSGQGNSPLHF; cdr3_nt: TGCGCCAGCAGCCTGTCGGGGCAGGGGAATTCACCCCTCCACTTT
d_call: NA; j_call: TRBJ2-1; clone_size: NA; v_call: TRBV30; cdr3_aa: CAWKKAGPVANEQFF; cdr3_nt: TGTGCCTGGAAGAAGGCGGGACCCGTCGCCAATGAGCAGTTCTTC
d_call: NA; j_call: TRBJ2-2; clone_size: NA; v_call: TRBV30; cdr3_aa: CAWGKGAGELFF; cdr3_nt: TGTGCCTGGGGGAAAGGGGCGGGGGAGCTGTTTTTT
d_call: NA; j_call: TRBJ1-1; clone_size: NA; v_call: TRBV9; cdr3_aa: CASSVGLGEGNTEAFF; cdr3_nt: TGTGCCAGCAGCGTAGGCTTGGGAGAGGGGAACACTGAAGCTTTCTTT
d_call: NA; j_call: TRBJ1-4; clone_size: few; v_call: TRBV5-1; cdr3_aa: CASSWVGQTNEKLFF; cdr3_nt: TGCGCCAGCAGCTGGGTCGGACAGACTAATGAAAAACTGTTTTTT